This T cell receptor beta chain derives from a study of T cell changes during pregnancy in multiple sclerosis. Repertoires were generated with immunoSEQ multiplex PCR, while TCRdb's copy carries only in-frame clones and drops some. The sample includes 75,000 to 95,000 clones, roughly nine tenths seen only once; the top ten take roughly 0.9%. The sequence was obtained from a female donor in good health, enrolled as a control in a pregnancy study. This specimen consisted of peripheral blood, obtained in the first trimester of pregnancy.

Here the CDR3 reads CASSPEGTGANVLTF. CDR3 nucleotide sequence: TGTGCCAGCAGCCCGGAAGGGACAGGGGCCAACGTCCTGACTTTC. This chain joins TRBV2 and TRBJ2-6, with TRBD1 as a possible D gene (6 bases). Germline assignment: CDR1 SNHLY and CDR2 FYNNEI. The CDR3 runs 15 residues. Trimming took off 6 bases at V and 4 bases at J, with 13 bases between the two ends.